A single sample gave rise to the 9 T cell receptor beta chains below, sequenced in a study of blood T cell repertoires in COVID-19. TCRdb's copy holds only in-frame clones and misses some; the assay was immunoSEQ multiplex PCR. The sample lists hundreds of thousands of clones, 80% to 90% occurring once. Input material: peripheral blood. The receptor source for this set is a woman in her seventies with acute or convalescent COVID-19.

CDR3 residues: CRPGGGLGYTF. The CDR3 DNA is TGCAGACCGGGCGGGGGGCTTGGCTACACCTTC. This sequence joins TRBV20-1 and TRBJ1-2, with D maybe TRBD1 (6 bases). This CDR3 comprises 11 residues. CDR1 and CDR2 from the germline V gene are DFQATT and SNEGSKA (reference sequence).

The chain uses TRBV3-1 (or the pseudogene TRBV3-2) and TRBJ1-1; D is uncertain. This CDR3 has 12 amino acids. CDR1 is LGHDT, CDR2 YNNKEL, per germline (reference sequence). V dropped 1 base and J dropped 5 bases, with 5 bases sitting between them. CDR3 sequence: CASSQAPTEAFF. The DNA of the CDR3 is TGTGCCAGCAGCCAAGCTCCGACTGAAGCTTTCTTT.

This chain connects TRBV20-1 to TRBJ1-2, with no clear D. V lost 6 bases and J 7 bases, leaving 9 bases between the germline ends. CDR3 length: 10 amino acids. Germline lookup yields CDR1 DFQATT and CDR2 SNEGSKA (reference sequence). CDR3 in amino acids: CSATEPGYTF. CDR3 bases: TGCAGTGCAACAGAACCTGGCTACACCTTC.

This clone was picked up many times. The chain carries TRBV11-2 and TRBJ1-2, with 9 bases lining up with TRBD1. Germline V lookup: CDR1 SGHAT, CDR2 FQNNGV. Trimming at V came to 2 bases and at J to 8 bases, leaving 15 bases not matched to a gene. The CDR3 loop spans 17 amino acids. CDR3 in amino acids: CASSLFIRTGETIGYTF. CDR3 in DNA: TGTGCCAGCAGCTTATTCATTCGGACAGGGGAAACGATCGGCTACACCTTC.

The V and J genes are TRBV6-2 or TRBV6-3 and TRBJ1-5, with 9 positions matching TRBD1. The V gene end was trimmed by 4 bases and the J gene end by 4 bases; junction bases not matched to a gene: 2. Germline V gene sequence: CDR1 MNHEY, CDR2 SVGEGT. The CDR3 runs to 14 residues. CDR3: CASSLGTGNQPQHF. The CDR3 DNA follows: TGTGCCAGCAGTTTGGGGACAGGGAATCAGCCCCAGCATTTT.

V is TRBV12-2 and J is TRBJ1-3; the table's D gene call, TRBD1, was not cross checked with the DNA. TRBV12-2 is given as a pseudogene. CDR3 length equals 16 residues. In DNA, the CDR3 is TGTGCAAGTCGCACAAGACAGGGGGCTTGTGGAAACACCATATATTTT. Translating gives CASRTRQGACGNTIYF.

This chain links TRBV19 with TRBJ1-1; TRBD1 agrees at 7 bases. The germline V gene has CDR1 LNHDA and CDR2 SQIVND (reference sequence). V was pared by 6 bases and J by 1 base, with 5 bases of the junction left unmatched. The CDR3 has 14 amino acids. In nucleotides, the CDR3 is TGTGCCAGTAGGATTGGACAGGCGAACACTGAAGCTTTCTTT. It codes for CASRIGQANTEAFF.

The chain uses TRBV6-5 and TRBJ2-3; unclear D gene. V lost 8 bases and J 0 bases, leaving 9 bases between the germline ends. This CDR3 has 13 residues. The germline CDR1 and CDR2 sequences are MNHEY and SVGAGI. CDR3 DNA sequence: TGTGCCAGCGGCAGGCGTAGCACAGATACGCAGTATTTT. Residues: CASGRRSTDTQYF.

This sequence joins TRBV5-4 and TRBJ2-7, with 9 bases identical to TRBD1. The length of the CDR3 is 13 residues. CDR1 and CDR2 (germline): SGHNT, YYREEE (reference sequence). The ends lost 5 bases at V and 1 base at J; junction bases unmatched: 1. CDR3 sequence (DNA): TGTGCCAGCAGGGGACAGGGATCCTACGAGCAGTACTTC. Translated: CASRGQGSYEQYF.